The rows below give T cell receptor beta chains drawn from one sample of a study of post-analysis software for immune sequencing data. TCRdb processed the PCR reads anew with MiXCR; each CDR3 protein has one entry. The sample records approximately 730,000 distinct CDR3 sequences, under 60% being singletons. Sequencing was carried out using blood. The receptors were gathered from a girl aged 10 to 17 with multiple sclerosis. Each CDR3 is given with its conserved first and last residue. A D gene is named only where the DNA matches it firmly. The size of a clone is reported for some rows only, either as once, few or many, or as a class for expanded clones.

TRBJ2-3 | NA | TRBV7-2 | NA | TGTGCCAGCAGCCTTGACTTATTTGCAGATACGCAGTATTTT | CASSLDLFADTQYF
TRBJ2-7 | TRBD1 | TRBV20-1 | few | TGCAGTGCTAGAGATGCCAGGGGGTTCTACGAGCAGTACTTC | CSARDARGFYEQYF
TRBJ1-5 | NA | TRBV20-1 | few | TGCAGTGCCAGGGAGGGGTTTCAGCCCCAGCATTTT | CSAREGFQPQHF
TRBJ2-4 | NA | TRBV11-2 | NA | TGTGCCAGCAGCTGGCGGGACTCCGGCATTCAGTACTTC | CASSWRDSGIQYF
TRBJ1-1 | TRBD1 | TRBV10-3 | few | TGTGCCATCAGTCTGGACAGGGATTATGGAGCTTTCTTT | CAISLDRDYGAFF
TRBJ1-1 | TRBD1 | TRBV15 | NA | TGTGCCACCACCGAGGACAGGGAAGGTACTGAAGCTTTCTTT | CATTEDREGTEAFF
TRBJ2-5 | TRBD2 | TRBV11-3 | once | TGTGCCAGCAGCACGCCGGGACTAGCGGACTTCTTCTCCTACAATGAGCAGTACTTC | CASSTPGLADFFSYNEQYF
TRBJ2-7 | TRBD1 | TRBV7-2 | few | TGTGCCAGCAGCCTCGTGGGACAGGGAGCGGCCTCCTACGAGCAGTACTTC | CASSLVGQGAASYEQYF
TRBJ2-1 | NA | TRBV29-1 | once | TGCAGCGTTGAAGGTGATAGTGACTCTGAGCAGTTCTTC | CSVEGDSDSEQFF
TRBJ2-5 | NA | TRBV5-1 | few | TGCGCCAGCACCAATTCGGCGGGCGGAGAGACCCAGTACTTC | CASTNSAGGETQYF
TRBJ2-7 | TRBD1 | TRBV9 | many | TGTGCCAGCAGCGCGAGACAGGGACCCGCGGAGCAGTACTTC | CASSARQGPAEQYF
TRBJ2-5 | NA | TRBV12-3/TRBV12-4 | NA | TGTGCCAGCACCTCCTCGGGACGGATGACACCTCAAGAGACCCAGTACTTC | CASTSSGRMTPQETQYF
TRBJ2-7 | NA | TRBV13 | NA | TGTGCCAGCAGCTTGGGCACTCCGGGGGCCACGGACGAGCAGTACTTC | CASSLGTPGATDEQYF
TRBJ2-3 | NA | TRBV15 | NA | TGTGCCACCAGAAGGTTTTCCCCAGATACGCAGTATTTT | CATRRFSPDTQYF
TRBJ2-3 | NA | TRBV7-6 | NA | TGTGCCAGCAGCTTAACGTTAAAGGAGGGGGTAGGATCGTTGGTTACGCAGTATTTT | CASSLTLKEGVGSLVTQYF
TRBJ1-2 | NA | TRBV18 | NA | TGTGCCAGCTCACCACCTGTGGCAGGTCGCGACGGCTACACCTTC | CASSPPVAGRDGYTF
TRBJ2-3 | TRBD2 | TRBV7-9 | NA | TGTGCCAGCAGCCCGGGACTAGCGGGAGGGCTAGATACGCAGTATTTT | CASSPGLAGGLDTQYF
TRBJ2-1 | TRBD2 | TRBV7-8 | NA | TGTGCCAGCCTGGGTGCGGGAGGGTACGAGCAGTTCTTC | CASLGAGGYEQFF
TRBJ1-2 | TRBD1 | TRBV4-3 | NA | TGCGCCAGCAGCCAAGATCCCGCCGGGACAGGGCTCTCTGGCTACACCTTC | CASSQDPAGTGLSGYTF
TRBJ2-5 | TRBD1 | TRBV18 | NA | TGTGCCAGCTCCGGGACAGAAGAGACCCACTACTTC | CASSGTEETHYF
TRBJ2-7 | NA | TRBV10-3 | few | TGTGCCACCTCTGGGAGTAGTAGGAGCCACGAACCCTACGAGCAGTACTTC | CATSGSSRSHEPYEQYF
TRBJ2-5 | TRBD2 | TRBV7-9 | few | TGTGCCAGCAGCTTAGATCTTGCGGGAGCGACCCAAGAGACCCAGTACTTC | CASSLDLAGATQETQYF
TRBJ2-2 | NA | TRBV30 | NA | TGTGCCTGGAGTATCACCAACACCGGGGAGCTGTTTTTT | CAWSITNTGELFF
TRBJ2-3 | TRBD1 | TRBV27 | NA | TGTGCCAGCAGTTTTCACCGGACAGGGACGGATACGCAGTATTTT | CASSFHRTGTDTQYF
TRBJ2-7 | NA | TRBV7-2 | NA | TGTGCCAGCAGCTCCTGGACCTACGAGCAGTACTTC | CASSSWTYEQYF
TRBJ2-1 | TRBD1 | TRBV29-1 | NA | TGCAGCGTGACAGGGATTTACTACAATGAGCAGTTCTTC | CSVTGIYYNEQFF
TRBJ2-1 | NA | TRBV5-1 | NA | TGCGCCAGCAGCCCCCAGAGCTGGGATGAGCAGTTCTTC | CASSPQSWDEQFF
TRBJ2-7 | NA | TRBV12-3/TRBV12-4 | NA | TGTGCCAGCAGTCCAAAGGGGTACGAGCAGTACTTC | CASSPKGYEQYF
TRBJ2-7 | NA | TRBV4-3 | few | TGCGCCAGCAGCCCCTCAGCACTAGGGACCTACGAGCAGTACTTC | CASSPSALGTYEQYF
TRBJ2-5 | NA | TRBV29-1 | few | TGCAGCGTTGTTTGGTGGACAGATTCACAAGAGACCCAGTACTTC | CSVVWWTDSQETQYF
TRBJ2-7 | NA | TRBV28 | NA | TGTGCCAGCAGTTTGGTCCCCTCATCGGGCGAGCAGTACTTC | CASSLVPSSGEQYF
TRBJ2-7 | TRBD1 | TRBV12-3/TRBV12-4 | few | TGTGCCAGCGGTCGGGACAGGTCCTACGAGCAGTACTTC | CASGRDRSYEQYF
TRBJ1-6 | NA | TRBV12-3/TRBV12-4 | NA | TGTGCCAGCAGTCTCCATCGACCGATAGTTAATTCACCCCTCCACTTT | CASSLHRPIVNSPLHF
TRBJ2-5 | NA | TRBV7-2 | once | TGTGCCAGCAGTTTAGCATCGGGGGCAGGGCAAGAGACCCAGTACTTC | CASSLASGAGQETQYF
TRBJ2-7 | TRBD1 | TRBV27 | NA | TGTGCCAGCAGTCCGGACAGGGGGCCTAACTCCTACGAGCGGTACTTC | CASSPDRGPNSYERYF
TRBJ2-7 | NA | TRBV20-1 | NA | TGCAGTGCTCGGAGGGGCTCGGGCGGAGACCCCTACGAGCAGTACTTC | CSARRGSGGDPYEQYF
TRBJ2-5 | TRBD1 | TRBV5-1 | NA | TGCGCCAGCAGAGTGAAGGGGGACAGGGGAGAGACCCAGTACTTC | CASRVKGDRGETQYF
TRBJ2-1 | NA | TRBV28 | few | TGTGCCGGGGGGAGAGGAGAGCAGTTCTTC | CAGGRGEQFF
TRBJ2-5 | TRBD1 | TRBV7-9 | NA | TGTGCCAGCAGCCCGTGGACAGGAGCCGTCCAAGAGACCCAGTACTTC | CASSPWTGAVQETQYF
TRBJ2-3 | NA | TRBV12-3/TRBV12-4 | NA | TGTGCCAGCAGCCCCTCGTGGCCCCCGGCGGGTGCTGGGGGGTATTTT | CASSPSWPPAGAGGYF
TRBJ2-1 | NA | TRBV9 | once | TGTGCCAGCAGCCCCCCCCGGATATACAATGAGCAGTTCTTC | CASSPPRIYNEQFF
TRBJ2-7 | NA | TRBV30 | NA | TGTGCCTGGATTCTGCGAAAGTGGGAGCAGTACTTC | CAWILRKWEQYF
TRBJ2-7 | TRBD2 | TRBV5-1 | NA | TGCGCCAGCACGCCTGGCGGGAGGTCCTACGAGCAGTACTTC | CASTPGGRSYEQYF
TRBJ2-1 | TRBD2 | TRBV14 | NA | TGTGCCAGCAGCCCACTCGCGGGAGTAGAGAATGAGCAGTTCTTC | CASSPLAGVENEQFF
TRBJ2-7 | TRBD2 | TRBV7-2 | NA | TGTGCCAGCAGCTACGGGGGGGGGAACTCCCCTCGGGAGCAGTACTTC | CASSYGGGNSPREQYF
TRBJ1-5 | TRBD1 | TRBV20-1 | NA | TGCAGTGCTAGATTGGGACAGTATCAGCCCCAGCATTTT | CSARLGQYQPQHF
TRBJ1-1 | TRBD1 | TRBV6-1 | NA | TGTGCCAGCAGTGAAGGGACAGGGGGTTTCACTGAAGCTTTCTTT | CASSEGTGGFTEAFF
TRBJ2-1 | TRBD2 | TRBV6-4 | few | TGTGCCAGCAGTGAAGCTCTAGCGGCCCACAGTGATGAGCAGTTCTTC | CASSEALAAHSDEQFF
TRBJ1-4 | NA | TRBV4-3 | few | TGCGCCAGCAGCCAGGACCACAAGGGGATTAGGGAAAAACTGTTTTTT | CASSQDHKGIREKLFF
TRBJ1-2 | TRBD1 | TRBV7-3 | NA | TGTGCCAGCAACTTGGCAGGGGGTGACTATGGCTACACCTTC | CASNLAGGDYGYTF
TRBJ2-7 | TRBD1 | TRBV4-2 | few | TGTGCCAGCAGCCAAGAAGGGACAGGAGTCTACGAGCAGTACTTC | CASSQEGTGVYEQYF
TRBJ2-7 | NA | TRBV27 | few | TGTGCCAGCAGTTCTCGGCTAGAAGGAGGCTACGAGCAGTACTTC | CASSSRLEGGYEQYF
TRBJ1-2 | NA | TRBV20-1 | few | TGCAGTGCTTTTAGCGGACCTTCCGGGGACTATGGCTACACCTTC | CSAFSGPSGDYGYTF
TRBJ2-5 | TRBD2 | TRBV4-3 | NA | TGCGCCAGCAGCCCGGGACTAGCGGGACCGAAGTACTTC | CASSPGLAGPKYF
TRBJ2-3 | TRBD1 | TRBV6-1 | few | TGTGCCAGCAGTGGGGTTGTAGACAGGGACGGTAAAGATACGCAGTATTTT | CASSGVVDRDGKDTQYF
TRBJ2-5 | NA | TRBV10-3 | few | TGTGCCATCAGTGACCCGGTAGGCCAAGAGACCCAGTACTTC | CAISDPVGQETQYF
TRBJ2-1 | NA | TRBV4-3 | NA | TGCGCCAGCAGCCAAGAATACCTCAATGAGCAGTTCTTC | CASSQEYLNEQFF